This T cell receptor beta chain was obtained from a study of T cells in Graves' hyperthyroidism and ophthalmopathy. Study-wide background: Blood was drawn when the patient was first diagnosed and still untreated. General study findings and limits: Blood shared most expanded thyroid clonotypes above 0.001.

RNA transcripts yielded amplified TCR beta CDR3 regions. When the TCR CDR3 underwent first-round RT-PCR, the HTBI primer set was used. TCRdb ran MiXCR on the multiplex PCR reads and lists one entry per CDR3 protein. The sample includes a few hundred thousand distinct CDR3 sequences, 15% to 18% of them seen just once. This clonotype was counted ten times or more. Its antigen is still unknown. The TCR sequence derives from a young woman with Graves' hyperthyroidism. The source material was blood.

The CDR3 reads CASSQDGALQYQHF. CDR3 DNA sequence: TGCGCCAGCAGCCAAGACGGGGCCCTTCAATACCAGCATTTT. The V gene is TRBV4-1, the J gene TRBJ1-5, with D possibly being TRBD1 (5 bases). The CDR3 covers 14 residues. Germline V lookup: CDR1 MGHRA, CDR2 YSYEKL. Trimming stripped 0 bases from V and 12 bases from J, with 15 bases between.